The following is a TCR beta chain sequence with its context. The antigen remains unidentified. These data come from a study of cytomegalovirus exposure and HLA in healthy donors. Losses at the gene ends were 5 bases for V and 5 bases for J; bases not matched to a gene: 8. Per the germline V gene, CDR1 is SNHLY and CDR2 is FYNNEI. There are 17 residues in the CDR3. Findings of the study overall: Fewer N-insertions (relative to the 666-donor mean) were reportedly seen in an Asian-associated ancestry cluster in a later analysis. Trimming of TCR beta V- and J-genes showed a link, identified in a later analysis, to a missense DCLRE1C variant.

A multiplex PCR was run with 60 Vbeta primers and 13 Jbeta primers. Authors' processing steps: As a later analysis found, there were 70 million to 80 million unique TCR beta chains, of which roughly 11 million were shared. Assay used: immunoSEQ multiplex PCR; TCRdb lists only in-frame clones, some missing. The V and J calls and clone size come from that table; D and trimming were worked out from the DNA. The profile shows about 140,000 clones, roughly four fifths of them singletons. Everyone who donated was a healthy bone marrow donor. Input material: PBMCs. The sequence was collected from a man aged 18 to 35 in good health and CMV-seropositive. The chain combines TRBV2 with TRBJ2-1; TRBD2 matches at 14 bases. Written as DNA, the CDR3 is TGTGCCAGCAGTCCCGGGACTAGCGGGAGCTTAGACAATGAGCAGTTCTTC. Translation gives CASSPGTSGSLDNEQFF.